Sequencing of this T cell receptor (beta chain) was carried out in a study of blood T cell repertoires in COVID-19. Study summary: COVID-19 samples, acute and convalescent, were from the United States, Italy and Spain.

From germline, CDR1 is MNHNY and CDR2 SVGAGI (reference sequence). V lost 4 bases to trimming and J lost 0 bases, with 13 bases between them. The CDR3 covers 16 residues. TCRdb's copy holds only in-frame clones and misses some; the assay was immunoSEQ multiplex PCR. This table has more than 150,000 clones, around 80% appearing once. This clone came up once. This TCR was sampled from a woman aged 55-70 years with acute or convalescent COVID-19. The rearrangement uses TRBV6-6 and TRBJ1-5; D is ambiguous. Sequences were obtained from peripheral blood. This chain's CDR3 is CASSWERVYSNQPQHF. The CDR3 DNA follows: TGTGCCAGCAGTTGGGAGAGGGTTTATAGCAATCAGCCCCAGCATTTT.